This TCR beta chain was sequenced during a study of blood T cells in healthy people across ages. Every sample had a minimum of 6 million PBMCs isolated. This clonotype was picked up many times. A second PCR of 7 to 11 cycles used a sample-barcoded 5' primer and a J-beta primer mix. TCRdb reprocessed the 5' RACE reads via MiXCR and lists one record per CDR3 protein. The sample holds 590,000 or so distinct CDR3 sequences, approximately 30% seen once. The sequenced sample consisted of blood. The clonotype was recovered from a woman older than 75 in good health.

Here the CDR3 DNA reads TGCAGTGCTAGAAGGACAGGGGGAGATTCACCCCTCCACTTT. Translating it yields CSARRTGGDSPLHF. V is TRBV20-1 and J is TRBJ1-6, with 10 bases that match TRBD1. Losses at the gene ends were 2 bases for V and 8 bases for J; bases not matched to a gene: 3. The CDR3 is 14 amino acids. CDR1 is DFQATT and CDR2 is SNEGSKA in the germline V gene (reference sequence).